This paragraph reports one TCR beta chain. Its antigen is not identified. Via 5' RACE with UMI labels, TRB cDNA libraries were prepared. TCRdb reprocessed the 5' RACE reads and reports one entry per CDR3 protein, with no DNA. Its table lists 150,000 to 180,000 distinct CDR3 sequences. Germline assignment: CDR1 SQVTM and CDR2 ANQGSEA. The CDR3 extends over 15 amino acids. The entry originates in a study of CXCR3-negative and CXCR3-positive naive CD8 T cells. Study summary: Roughly 1.5 +/- 0.3 million TRB reads came from each library, giving around 140 million in total.

Naive CD8+ T cells showed a CD45RO-CCR7+CD27+CD95- phenotype. Findings of the study overall: Naive CXCR3-negative cells resembled naive CXCR3-positive cells in TRBV-TRBJ usage; memory cells differed. High diversity, comparable across both naive subsets, contrasted with much lower diversity in memory CD8+ cells. CXCR3-negative naive cells had less hydrophobic TRB CDR3s than did CXCR3-positive naive cells.

This sequence originates from a human donor in good health. Some clones in this sample may be carry-over from other donors' samples. The chain links TRBV29-1 to TRBJ2-4. The sequenced sample was naive CXCR3+ CD8+ T cells from blood. Subset given: CD45RO-CCR7+CD27+CD95- naive CD8+ T cells expressing CXCR3 (TNR3+). CDR3 region: CSVPRPNGPKNIQYF.